Below, 27 T cell receptor beta chains from the same sample are listed, as sequenced in a study of T-cell reconstitution after alpha-beta-depleted transplantation in children. TCRbeta library construction was performed incorporating unique molecular identifiers. TCRdb independently ran MiXCR on the PCR reads; one entry per CDR3 protein. The sample includes roughly 200,000 distinct CDR3 sequences, around 7% of them seen just once. The material was PBMCs, obtained before TCRalphabeta/CD19-depleted stem cell transplant. These receptors came from a boy aged 2 to 9 with acute lymphoblastic leukemia, due to receive a stem cell transplant.

This clonotype was seen ten or more times. This sequence joins TRBV11-2 and TRBJ2-3; 10 nucleotides align to TRBD2. The CDR3 has 16 residues. Germline V gene sequence: CDR1 SGHAT, CDR2 FQNNGV. Trimming took 0 bases from V and 7 from J; bases not matched to a gene: 7. The CDR3 nucleotides are TGTGCCAGCAGCTTAGAGCTAGCGGGGGCGCTGAATACGCAGTATTTT. This gives the protein CASSLELAGALNTQYF.

The table lists this clonotype with many counts. The chain has TRBV27 and TRBJ2-5, with 8 bases fitting TRBD1. This CDR3 region has 17 residues. V shed 2 bases, J shed 5 bases, and the junction held 13 bases outside the gene matches. CDR1 and CDR2 from the germline V gene are MNHEY and SMNVEV (reference sequence). CDR3 amino acids: CASSLKFATGVTETQYF. The DNA of the CDR3 is TGTGCCAGCAGTTTAAAGTTTGCGACAGGGGTAACCGAGACCCAGTACTTC.

This clonotype was seen many times. The chain is built from TRBV20-1 and TRBJ1-5; perhaps TRBD1 as D (6 bases). Germline CDR1 DFQATT, CDR2 SNEGSKA (reference sequence). V was trimmed by 3 bases and J by 2 bases, leaving 11 bases between them. CDR3 size: 14 residues. CDR3 DNA: TGCAGTGCTAGTACGACAGGCGGCAATCAGCCCCAGCATTTT. Protein: CSASTTGGNQPQHF.

The sample holds many counts of this clonotype. The chain is built from TRBV7-9 and TRBJ2-5; TRBD1 aligns across 8 bases. V shed 10 bases, J shed 0 bases, and the junction held 7 bases outside the gene matches. Germline CDR1 is SEHNR and CDR2 is FQNEAQ (reference sequence). The CDR3 is 14 amino acids. CDR3 sequence (DNA): TGTGCCACCTGCCAGGACAGGGACCAAGAGACCCAGTACTTC. Translating it yields CATCQDRDQETQYF.

This clonotype came up a few times. V and J are TRBV7-6 and TRBJ2-2, with 9 bases lining up with TRBD2. The V segment lost 6 bases and the J segment 5 bases; nucleotides outside the gene matches: 13. The CDR3 spans 17 residues. In germline, CDR1 is SGHVS, CDR2 FNYEAQ. CDR3 in amino acids: CASSRTVGAGGTGELFF. The CDR3 nucleotides read TGTGCCAGCAGTAGGACCGTCGGGGCGGGAGGGACCGGGGAGCTGTTTTTT. Looking up the rest from reference TRBV7-6 and TRBJ2-2 gives the full variable domain: GAGVSQSPRYKVTKRGQDVALRCDPISGHVSLYWYRQALGQGPEFLTYFNYEAQQDKSGLPNDRFSAERPEGSISTLTIQRTEQRDSAMYRCASSRTVGAGGTGELFFGEGSRLTVL.

Many counts were recorded for this clonotype. The rearrangement uses TRBV29-1 and TRBJ1-5; D remains ambiguous. CDR1 is SQVTM, CDR2 ANQGSEA, per germline. The V end lost 5 bases, the J end lost 0 bases, and 8 bases lay between the germline ends. There are 13 residues in the CDR3. The CDR3 region is CSVRHNSNQPQHF. DNA for the CDR3: TGCAGCGTTCGACATAATAGCAATCAGCCCCAGCATTTT.

Many counts were recorded for this clonotype. The chain is built from TRBV12-3 or TRBV12-4 and TRBJ2-4; TRBD2 aligns across 8 bases. The CDR3 consists of 14 residues. V lost 7 bases to trimming and J lost 8 bases; unmatched junction nucleotides: 10. The CDR3 sequence is CASTPSGSRDIQYF. The DNA of the CDR3 is TGTGCCAGCACCCCCAGCGGGAGTAGGGACATTCAGTACTTC.

This clonotype has at least ten counts. The chain links TRBV5-8 to TRBJ2-2, with TRBD2 matching over 12 bases. Per germline, CDR1 SGHTS and CDR2 YDEGEE. The CDR3 runs 17 residues. The ends lost 4 bases at V and 3 bases at J; junction bases unmatched: 7. CDR3 protein: CASSPMTSGGHTGELFF. The CDR3 DNA reads as TGTGCCAGCAGCCCAATGACTAGCGGGGGACACACCGGGGAGCTGTTTTTT. Drawing the rest from reference TRBV5-8 and TRBJ2-2, the complete variable domain is EAGVTQSPTHLIKTRGQQATLRCSPISGHTSVYWYQQALGLGLQFLLWYDEGEERNRGNFPPRFSGRQFPNYSSELNVNALELEDSALYLCASSPMTSGGHTGELFFGEGSRLTVL.

The rearrangement uses TRBV4-2 and TRBJ2-3; 11 bases map to TRBD2. Looked up from germline, CDR1 is LGHNA and CDR2 is YNFKEQ. This CDR3 is built from 17 residues. The junction had 9 bases not matched to a gene; V was cut back by 4 bases and J by 3 bases. The CDR3 region has the DNA TGTGCCAGCAGCCGAAGGCCACTAGCGGGAGAGACAGATACGCAGTATTTT. Protein sequence: CASSRRPLAGETDTQYF.

In its sample, this clonotype was seen many times. This CDR3 reads CASSIQMNTEAFF. CDR3 DNA: TGTGCCAGCAGTATCCAGATGAACACTGAAGCTTTCTTT. The chain couples TRBV5-4 to TRBJ1-1; D unresolved. Trimming pared 5 bases from V and 0 bases from J, leaving 8 bases between. The CDR3 is 13 residues long. Germline CDR1 and CDR2: SGHNT and YYREEE (reference sequence).

The CDR3 nucleotides are TGTGCCAGCAGCTTAGTAGGGGAGGGACAGACGGATGGGGGGAATTCACCCCTCCACTTT. This codes for CASSLVGEGQTDGGNSPLHF. This chain connects TRBV7-6 to TRBJ1-6; TRBD1 matches at 7 bases. Germline V CDR1 and CDR2: SGHVS, FNYEAQ. Trimming took 1 base from V and 7 from J; bases not matched to a gene: 19. This CDR3 spans 20 amino acids.

This clonotype was detected ten times or more. CDR3 amino acids: CASGFLDTLYEQYF. The CDR3 region has the DNA TGTGCCAGCGGTTTTTTGGACACTCTCTACGAGCAGTACTTC. The V call is TRBV6-5, the J call TRBJ2-7, with D possibly being TRBD1 (5 bases). Per the germline V gene, CDR1 is MNHEY and CDR2 is SVGAGI. Trimming took off 8 bases at V and 3 bases at J, with 17 bases between the two ends. The CDR3 is made up of 14 amino acids.

The V and J genes are TRBV12-3 or TRBV12-4 and TRBJ1-2; D remains unclear. CDR3 length: 12 residues. Trimming stripped 3 bases from V and 1 base from J, with 3 bases between. Here the CDR3 DNA reads TGTGCCAGCAGTTTGAATAACTATGGCTACACCTTC. Translation: CASSLNNYGYTF.

The CDR3 DNA reads as TGCGCCAGCAGCTTGTCCGCAGGGGGTCCCACCGGGGAGCTGTTTTTT. Its protein product is CASSLSAGGPTGELFF. The chain combines TRBV5-1 with TRBJ2-2, with TRBD1 identical over 7 bases. This CDR3 spans 16 amino acids. CDR1 and CDR2 from the germline V gene are SGHRS and YFSETQ. The J segment lost 4 bases and the V segment lost 1 base, leaving 7 bases of the junction unmatched.

V usage is TRBV20-1 and J usage is TRBJ2-5; no firm D call. The CDR3 has 12 residues. The V gene lost 0 bases and the J gene lost 5 bases, with 7 bases spanning the gap. CDR1 and CDR2 (germline): DFQATT, SNEGSKA (reference sequence). CDR3 region: CSARDNRETQYF. The CDR3 DNA reads as TGCAGTGCTAGAGATAATCGGGAGACCCAGTACTTC.

This clonotype was found many times. The genes are TRBV25-1 and TRBJ1-6; possible D gene TRBD1, 5 bases. This CDR3 contains 13 residues. The germline V and J ends were trimmed by 2 bases and 10 bases, with 9 bases remaining between them. Looked up from germline, CDR1 is MGHDK and CDR2 is SYGVNS. The CDR3 is CASSEQGLSPLHF. CDR3 in DNA: TGTGCCAGCAGTGAACAGGGTCTCTCACCCCTCCACTTT.

This sequence joins TRBV28 and TRBJ2-7; possibly TRBD1 for D (6 bases). This CDR3 region has 13 residues. V lost 6 bases, J lost 2 bases, and 11 bases lay in between. The germline CDR1 and CDR2 sequences are MDHEN and SYDVKM. DNA of the CDR3: TGTGCCAGCAGGGTAGGACAGCCCTACGAGCAGTACTTC. Translated: CASRVGQPYEQYF.

There are many counts of this clonotype. The rearrangement links TRBV6-2 or TRBV6-3 to TRBJ2-7; no clear D. Trimming cost V 8 bases and J 0 bases, with 11 bases left between them. This CDR3 contains 13 residues. Germline V lookup: CDR1 MNHEY, CDR2 SVGEGT. This chain's CDR3 is CASGPADSYEQYF. CDR3 sequence (DNA): TGTGCCAGCGGTCCCGCGGACTCCTACGAGCAGTACTTC.

The chain joins TRBV12-3 or TRBV12-4 to TRBJ2-5, with TRBD2 matching 8 bases. The CDR3 covers 12 residues. The trim removed 7 bases at V and 5 bases at J, leaving 3 bases unmatched. The CDR3 region is CASTSGYETQYF. CDR3 nucleotides: TGTGCCAGCACTAGCGGGTATGAGACCCAGTACTTC.

This clonotype has at least ten counts. The chain has TRBV12-3 or TRBV12-4 and TRBJ2-3; D is undetermined. Deletions cut 7 bases from V and 2 bases from J, with 25 bases between. The CDR3 loop spans 18 amino acids. The CDR3 DNA sequence: TGTGCCAGCATCAACAGCCCGTGGGCTCTAGAATTCACAGATACGCAGTATTTT. Residues: CASINSPWALEFTDTQYF.

This clonotype was counted many times. The rearrangement uses TRBV12-3 or TRBV12-4 and TRBJ2-1, with 8 bases aligning to TRBD2. The CDR3 loop spans 12 amino acids. The V and J ends lost 6 bases and 12 bases, in that order; junction bases with no gene match: 7. CDR3: CASRGLGAGQFF. The CDR3 nucleotides are TGTGCCAGCAGGGGACTAGGGGCGGGGCAGTTCTTC.

The CDR3 DNA sequence: TGTGCCAGCAGCTTAAGTCCAGGAGGGGGGTACAATGAGCAGTTCTTC. Its protein product is CASSLSPGGGYNEQFF. This chain uses TRBV7-3 with TRBJ2-1; TRBD1 or TRBD2 may be the D gene (6 bases each). CDR3 size: 16 residues. Looked up from germline, CDR1 is SGHTA and CDR2 is FQGTGA. V lost 1 base, J lost 4 bases, and 14 bases lay in between.

This clonotype came up many times. The chain employs TRBV5-1 and TRBJ2-1, with 11 positions matching TRBD1. This CDR3 region has 18 residues. J lost 1 base, V lost 3 bases, and 9 bases had no gene match. From germline, CDR1 is SGHRS and CDR2 YFSETQ. The CDR3 bases are TGCGCCAGCAGCTACCGGGACAGGGGGACTTTTTCCTACAATGAGCAGTTCTTC. Amino acids: CASSYRDRGTFSYNEQFF.

As for this clonotype: The limits of the CDR3 on the DNA are not certain, so only TCRdb's listed CDR3 is given. CDR3 loop: CASSLKNCFF. The rearrangement uses TRBV7-2 and TRBJ1-4. CDR1 and CDR2 from the germline V gene are SGHTA and FQGNSA. The CDR3 is 10 amino acids long, termini counted.

The chain employs TRBV5-6 and TRBJ2-7; D is undetermined. Germline V gene data show CDR1 as SGHDT and CDR2 as YYEEEE. This CDR3 spans 16 amino acids. Between the trimmed V and J ends, which lost 4 bases and 3 bases, there was a span of 20 bases. CDR3 amino acids: CASSILLLEPIYEQYF. The CDR3 bases are TGTGCCAGCAGCATTTTGTTGTTGGAGCCCATCTACGAGCAGTACTTC.

V is TRBV15 and J is TRBJ1-1, with unresolved D. The germline V gene has CDR1 LNHNV and CDR2 YYDKDF (reference sequence). V lost 1 base and J 10 bases, leaving 16 bases between the germline ends. CDR3 length: 14 amino acids. CDR3 coding DNA: TGTGCCACCAGCAGAGTTTTCAACCTTCTCGGAGCTTTCTTT. It codes for CATSRVFNLLGAFF.

The chain uses TRBV7-6 and TRBJ1-6, with TRBD1 identical over 8 bases. V was pared by 1 base and J by 15 bases, with 11 bases of the junction left unmatched. This CDR3 comprises 15 residues. The germline V gene has CDR1 SGHVS and CDR2 FNYEAQ. As DNA, the CDR3 is TGTGCCAGCAGCTTAGACCCTGGACAGGGTTCGATCCTCCACTTT. This encodes CASSLDPGQGSILHF. Drawing the rest from reference TRBV7-6 and TRBJ1-6, the complete variable domain is GAGVSQSPRYKVTKRGQDVALRCDPISGHVSLYWYRQALGQGPEFLTYFNYEAQQDKSGLPNDRFSAERPEGSISTLTIQRTEQRDSAMYRCASSLDPGQGSILHFGNGTRLTVT.